This T cell receptor beta chain was captured in a study of CD8 T cell repertoires and HIV-1 epitope variants. Background on the study: T cells were stimulated with Twenty-five Gag and Nef peptides separately. Tested: three Gag epitope families, Nef HW9 and YT9.

Generated by immunoSEQ multiplex PCR, the TCRdb table keeps only in-frame clones and is missing some. Of about 3,100 clones in the sample, nearly 70% were seen once. This clone appeared once. As yet, its antigen is unknown. This CDR3 is 15 amino acids long. In germline, CDR1 is MNHEY, CDR2 SVGAGI. Trimming took 3 bases from V and 1 from J, leaving 12 bases between them. The chain couples TRBV6-5 to TRBJ1-2, with D tentatively TRBD1 (6 bases). The sample taken for sequencing was cultured CD8+ T cells derived from PBMCs. The receptor was derived from a male donor with HIV. The CDR3, as DNA: TGTGCCAGCAGTTATAGCCAGGGGAGTAACTATGGCTACACCTTC. As protein: CASSYSQGSNYGYTF.